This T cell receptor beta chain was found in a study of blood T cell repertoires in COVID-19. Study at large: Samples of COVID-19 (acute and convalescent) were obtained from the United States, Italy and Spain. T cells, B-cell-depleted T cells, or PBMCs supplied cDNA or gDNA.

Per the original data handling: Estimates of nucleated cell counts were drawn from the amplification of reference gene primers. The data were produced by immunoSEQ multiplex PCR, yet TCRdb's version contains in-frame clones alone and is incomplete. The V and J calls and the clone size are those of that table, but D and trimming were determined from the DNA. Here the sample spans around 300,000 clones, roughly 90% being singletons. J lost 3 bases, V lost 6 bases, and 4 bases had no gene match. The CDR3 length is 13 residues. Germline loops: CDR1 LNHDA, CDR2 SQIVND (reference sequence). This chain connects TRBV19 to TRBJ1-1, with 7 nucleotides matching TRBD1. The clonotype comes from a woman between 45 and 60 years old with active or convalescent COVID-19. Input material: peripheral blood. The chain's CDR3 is CASRKGADTEAFF. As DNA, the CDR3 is TGTGCCAGTAGGAAGGGGGCGGACACTGAAGCTTTCTTT.